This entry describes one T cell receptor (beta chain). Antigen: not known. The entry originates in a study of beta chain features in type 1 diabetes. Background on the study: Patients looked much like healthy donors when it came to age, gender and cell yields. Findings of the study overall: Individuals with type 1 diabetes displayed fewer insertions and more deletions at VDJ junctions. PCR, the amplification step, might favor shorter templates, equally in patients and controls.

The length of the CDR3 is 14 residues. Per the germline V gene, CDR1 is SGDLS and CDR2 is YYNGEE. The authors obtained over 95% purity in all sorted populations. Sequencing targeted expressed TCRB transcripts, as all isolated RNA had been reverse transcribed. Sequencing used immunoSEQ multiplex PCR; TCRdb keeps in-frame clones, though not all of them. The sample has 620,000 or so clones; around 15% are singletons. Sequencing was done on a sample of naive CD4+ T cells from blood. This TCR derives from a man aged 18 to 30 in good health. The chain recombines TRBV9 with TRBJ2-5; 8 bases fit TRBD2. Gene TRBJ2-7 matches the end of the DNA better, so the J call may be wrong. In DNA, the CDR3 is TGTGCCAGCAGCGTTAGCGGGAATCAGAACGAGCAGTACTTC. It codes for CASSVSGNQNEQYF.